This T cell receptor beta chain is from a study of CD8+ T cells in alopecia areata. About the research overall: Patients took tofacitinib for 6 to 18 months, followed by 6 drug-free months. General study findings and limits: Scalp samples also yield sequences from resident alphabeta T cells of normal skin.

As for this clone: Its antigen is not known.

V lost 1 base and J lost 5, with 14 bases in between. The CDR3 has 15 amino acids. Germline values: CDR1 MNHEY, CDR2 SMNVEV (reference sequence). RNA extraction and reverse transcription yielded cDNA as sequencing template. Here immunoSEQ multiplex PCR was the method, and the copy in TCRdb shows in-frame clones only, minus some. The data hold about 250,000 clones, with 67% observed a single time. This sequence was found in a human donor with alopecia areata. The rearrangement joins TRBV27 to TRBJ2-5; D perhaps matches TRBD1 (5 bases). The material sequenced was CD4+ T cells sorted from blood, taken at week 0. The CDR3, as DNA: TGTGCCAGCAGTTTATTTGGGGCGTCGGGCGAGACCCAGTACTTC. Its protein is CASSLFGASGETQYF.